The sequence of this T cell receptor (beta chain) was determined in a study of shared clonotypes between healthy human individuals (dated by TCRdb to 2018 to 2021). The study in broad terms: The cohort comprised two women and a few men aged 18 to 49 years. For each donor, CD4 naive and CD4 memory were each run on three plates, CD8 naive on two plates, and CD8 memory on one plate. Blood TCR repertoires of a handful of healthy adults were deeply sequenced to estimate repertoire size and the extent of clonotype sharing between individuals. Libraries were prepared and TCR repertoires were sequenced by different laboratories using diverse techniques, in order to increase sequencing depth and limit assay-specific biases. Per donor, leukapheresis produced somewhere between about 0.94 and 9 billion PBMCs. Study-wide conclusions, independent of this receptor: Sharing across several donors was observed for roughly 5% of naive CD4, 3% to 4% of naive CD8, 2% to 2.5% of memory CD4, and about 0.4% of memory CD8 clonotypes. The genetic and exposure-history diversity represented was limited by the small number of donors. Incomplete sequencing was indicated by rarefaction of sorted-subset datasets, despite the large sequencing depth. Based on pairwise subsampling, the degree of clonotype sharing among donors was expected to be affected by sequencing depth. Naive subsets generally had larger estimated clonotype richness than memory subsets did. Compared with non-shared clonotypes, the clonotypes found in all four sorted-subset donors had higher generation probabilities. Only blood was sampled, and tissue TCR repertoires likely differ from those in blood.

Using the deep immunoSEQ assay, TCR CDR3 regions were amplified from genomic DNA by multiplex PCR. Extracted genomic DNA from each cell subset was spread evenly across all wells of several immunoSEQ 96-well plates, with each plate serving as a replicate. For sorted subsets, each replicate PCR was loaded with around 200 ng genomic DNA, equivalent to some 31,000 T cell genomes. The purified libraries were quantified using a Qubit 3.0 fluorometer, sized with a Bioanalyzer 2100, and then quantified again using the KAPA Library Quantification kit. Every immunoSEQ 96-well plate was sequenced on a separate single-read 150-cycle Illumina NextSeq 550 flow cell. The published analysis was carried out like this. Because only junctional sequences without quality scores were contained in the immunoSEQ output, filtering matching that applied to full-length reads could not be performed. Sequences were annotated with PyIR, a Python wrapper for IgBLAST v1.9, and V/J genes and CDR3 were assigned using IMGT germline references. Any read was removed if the V/J assignment was weak (E-value above 1e-6), the CDR3 was missing, or the read contained stop codons, out-of-frame junctions, or ambiguous translated residues. V3J clonotypes were defined as sequences sharing the same inferred V gene, J gene, and CDR3 amino acid sequence. Percentage overlap between repertoires was computed as shared unique clonotypes divided by the size of the smaller repertoire. Three approaches were used to assess repertoire richness: RTK rarefaction, the Chao1 estimator, and Recon v2.1 estimates of unobserved clonotypes. Generation probabilities for all TCRbeta clonotypes obtained by the gDNA method from a few donors were computed using OLGA. In TCRdb, the immuneACCESS table is reduced to in-frame sequences with V and J assigned. These tables do not hold every clone; where another copy was compared, an unresolved V gene accounts for under half, and the others remain unexplained. V, J and clone size are those of that table, while D and trimming were read from the DNA. This sample comprises under 600,000 clones, approximately 94% of them detected only once. 0.055% to 0.075% of the sample belongs to the ten largest clones.

The donors were healthy, HIV-negative adults with no recently reported acute infections or vaccinations. Only Caucasian adults living in Nashville, Tennessee, USA were represented among the donors. CD4+ T cells were enriched through magnetic negative selection, after which naive cells were positively selected on CD45RA and the remaining negative fraction served as the memory subset. Blood was collected by leukapheresis, and PBMCs were isolated by Ficoll-Histopaque density gradient centrifugation and then cryopreserved in liquid nitrogen vapor phase. Analytical flow cytometry was used to check the purity and quantity of every magnetically sorted T cell population. Genomic DNA was isolated from every sorted fraction and measured by UV absorbance on a Nanodrop 2000c. The CDR3 covers 14 residues, taking in both the cysteine and the phenylalanine. Of the read, only the CDR3 DNA is kept; its 42 bases are in frame from base 1. Based on the germline V gene, the CDR1 and CDR2 sequences are SGHRS and YFSETQ. Trimming costs V 1 base and J 3 bases, and their ends lie 10 bases apart.

With regard to this clone: No cognate antigen has been identified for it. Base qualities are missing; no much larger clone stands one base away.

What was sequenced was naive CD4+ T cells sorted from blood. The cell subset or site label, read with the paper, signifies: CD45RA+ positively selected. The sequence came from a woman in her twenties or thirties in good health. The chain uses TRBV5-1 and TRBJ1-2, with TRBD1 perhaps the D gene, on 6 matching bases. The nucleotide sequence is given as TGCGCCAGCAGCTTGTCCGGGGGCCACTATGGCTACACCTTC. Translated, this gives CASSLSGGHYGYTF. Supplemented by the reference TRBV5-1 and TRBJ1-2 proteins around the CDR3, the complete variable domain is KAGVTQTPRYLIKTRGQQVTLSCSPISGHRSVSWYQQTPGQGLQFLFEYFSETQRNKGNFPGRFSGRQFSNSRSEMNVSTLELGDSALYLCASSLSGGHYGYTFGSGTRLTVV.